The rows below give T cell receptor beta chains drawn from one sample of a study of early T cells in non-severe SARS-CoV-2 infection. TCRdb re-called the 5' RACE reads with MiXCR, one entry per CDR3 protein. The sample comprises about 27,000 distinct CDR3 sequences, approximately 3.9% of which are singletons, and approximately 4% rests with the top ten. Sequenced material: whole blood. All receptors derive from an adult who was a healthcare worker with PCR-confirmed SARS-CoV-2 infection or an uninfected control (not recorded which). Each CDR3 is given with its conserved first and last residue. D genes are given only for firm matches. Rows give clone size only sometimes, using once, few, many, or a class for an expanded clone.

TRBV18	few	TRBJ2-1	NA	TGTGCCAGCTATCAGGGCAGCCCCTACAATGAGCAGTTCTTC	CASYQGSPYNEQFF
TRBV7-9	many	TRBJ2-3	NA	TGTGCCAGCAGCTTAATTGACACGCAGTATTTT	CASSLIDTQYF
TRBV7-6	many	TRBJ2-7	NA	TGTGCCAGCAGCCCCGGGACTGGGGCCTACGAGCAGTACTTC	CASSPGTGAYEQYF
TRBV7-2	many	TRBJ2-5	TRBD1	TGTGCCAGCAGCTTAGCACCGGGACAGGGTGTCGAGACCCAGTACTTC	CASSLAPGQGVETQYF
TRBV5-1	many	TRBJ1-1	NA	TGCGCCAGCAGCTCAAATCCTCAGGGGAGCACTGAAGCTTTCTTT	CASSSNPQGSTEAFF
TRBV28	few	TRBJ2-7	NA	TGTGCCAGCAGTGCCCGCTACGAGCAGTACTTC	CASSARYEQYF
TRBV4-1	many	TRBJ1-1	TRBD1	TGCGCCAGCAGCCACAAGCCGGGACAGACGAACACTGAAGCTTTCTTT	CASSHKPGQTNTEAFF
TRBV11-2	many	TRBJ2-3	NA	TGTGCCAGCAGCCCCGGGCTCACAGATACGCAGTATTTT	CASSPGLTDTQYF
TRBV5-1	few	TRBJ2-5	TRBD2	TGCGCCAGCAGCTCGGGACTAGCGGGAGGAGTGGGCAAAGAGACCCAGTACTTC	CASSSGLAGGVGKETQYF
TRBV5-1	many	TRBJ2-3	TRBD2	TGCGCCAGCAGCTCCCCGACTAGCGCCCCCACAGATACGCAGTATTTT	CASSSPTSAPTDTQYF
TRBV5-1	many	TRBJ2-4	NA	TGCGCCAGCAGCTTGACGGGAGCCAAAAACATTCAGTACTTC	CASSLTGAKNIQYF
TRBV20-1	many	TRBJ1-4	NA	TGCAGTGCTAGAGATATGGGGCAATCTAATGAAAAACTGTTTTTT	CSARDMGQSNEKLFF
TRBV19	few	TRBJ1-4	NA	TGTGCCAGTAACCCCCAGGGGACGCGTGAAAAACTGTTTTTT	CASNPQGTREKLFF
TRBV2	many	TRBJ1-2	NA	TGTGCCACTTATAGCTTCCTCATTTCCGGCTATGGCTACACCTTC	CATYSFLISGYGYTF
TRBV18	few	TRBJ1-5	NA	TGTGCCAGCTCACCACAGTCAGGGCCGAATCAGCCCCAGCATTTT	CASSPQSGPNQPQHF
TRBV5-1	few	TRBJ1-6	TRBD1	TGCGCCAGCAGCATACAGGTTCAGGGGGGAAATTCACCCCTCCACTTT	CASSIQVQGGNSPLHF
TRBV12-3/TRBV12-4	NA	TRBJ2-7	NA	TGTGCCAGCAGTTTAGACACGTCCTCGGGGGAGCAGTACTTC	CASSLDTSSGEQYF
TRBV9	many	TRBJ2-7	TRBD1	TGTGCCAGCAGCAGGGACAGGGGCGAGCAGTACTTC	CASSRDRGEQYF
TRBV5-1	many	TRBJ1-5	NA	TGCGCCAGCAGCTTGGGTTGGGGTGATCAGCCCCAGCATTTT	CASSLGWGDQPQHF
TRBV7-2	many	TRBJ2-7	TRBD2	TGTGCCAGCAGCTTAGCTAGCGGGTCCTCCTACGAGCAGTACTTC	CASSLASGSSYEQYF
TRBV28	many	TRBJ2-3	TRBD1	TGTGCCAGCAGTCCCGGGACAGTCAGCACAGATACGCAGTATTTT	CASSPGTVSTDTQYF
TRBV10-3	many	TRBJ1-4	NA	TGTGCCATCAGTGGTACACCCCGGGAGGAAAAACTGTTTTTT	CAISGTPREEKLFF
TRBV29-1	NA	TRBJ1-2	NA	TGCAGCGTTGAGCGGGGGGAGCATGGCTACACCTTC	CSVERGEHGYTF
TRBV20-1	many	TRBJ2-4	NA	TGCAGTGTGGTCCTAATAGCCAAAAACATTCAGTACTTC	CSVVLIAKNIQYF
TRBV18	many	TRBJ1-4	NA	TGTGCCAGCTCACCACCGACGGGACTCGGGGGTGAAAAACTGTTTTTT	CASSPPTGLGGEKLFF
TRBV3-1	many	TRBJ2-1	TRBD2	TGTGCCAGCAACCTTGGGCTAGCGGGCTACAATGAGCAGTTCTTC	CASNLGLAGYNEQFF
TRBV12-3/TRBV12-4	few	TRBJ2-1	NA	TGTGCCAGCAGCGGGCTCGACCGGGGAGACGAGCAGTTCTTC	CASSGLDRGDEQFF
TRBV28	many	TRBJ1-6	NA	TGTGCCAGCCTTCGGAGGTATAATTCACCCCTCCACTTT	CASLRRYNSPLHF